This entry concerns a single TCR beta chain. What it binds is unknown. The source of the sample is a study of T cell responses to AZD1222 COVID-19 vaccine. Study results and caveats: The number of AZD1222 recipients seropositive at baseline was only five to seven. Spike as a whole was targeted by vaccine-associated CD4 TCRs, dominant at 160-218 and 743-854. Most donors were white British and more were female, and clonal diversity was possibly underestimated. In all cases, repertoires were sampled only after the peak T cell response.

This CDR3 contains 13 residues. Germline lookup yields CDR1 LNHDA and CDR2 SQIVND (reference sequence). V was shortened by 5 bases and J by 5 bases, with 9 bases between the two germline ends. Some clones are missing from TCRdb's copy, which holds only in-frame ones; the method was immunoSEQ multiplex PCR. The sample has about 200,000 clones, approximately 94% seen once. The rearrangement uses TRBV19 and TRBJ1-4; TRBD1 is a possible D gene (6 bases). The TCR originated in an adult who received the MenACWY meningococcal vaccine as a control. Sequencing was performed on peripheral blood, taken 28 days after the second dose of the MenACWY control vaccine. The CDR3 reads CASSEQGNEKLFF. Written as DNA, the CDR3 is TGTGCCAGTAGTGAACAGGGAAATGAAAAACTGTTTTTT.